The 16 T cell receptor beta chains listed next were all sequenced from one sample in a study of OX40 agonist ivuxolimab in advanced cancers. The data were produced by immunoSEQ multiplex PCR, yet TCRdb's version contains in-frame clones alone and is incomplete. The data show more than 25,000 clones, with 65% to 75% seen just once and about an eighth held by the top ten. The source material was CD4+ or CD8+ T cells sorted from blood, sampled in a trial of the OX40 agonist ivuxolimab. Receptors originate from an adult with an advanced solid tumor such as melanoma, head and neck, liver or kidney cancer.

This clone came up a few times. The chain has TRBV10-1 and TRBJ2-3; 9 bases fit TRBD1. V gave up 2 bases and J gave up 15 bases; unmatched junction bases: 9. The CDR3 has 13 amino acids. Germline V gene sequence: CDR1 WNHNN, CDR2 SYGVQD (reference sequence). Written as DNA, the CDR3 is TGCGCCAGCAGTGAGCTTGATACAGGGGGCGTATATTTT. Its protein product is CASSELDTGGVYF.

The V gene is TRBV7-9, the J gene TRBJ1-2; TRBD1 agrees at 7 bases. The CDR3 is 16 amino acids. V dropped 2 bases and J dropped 3; count of bases not matched to a gene: 9. CDR1 SEHNR and CDR2 FQNEAQ come from the germline V gene (reference sequence). CDR3 in amino acids: CASSLTQQGTHYGYTF. The CDR3, as DNA: TGTGCCAGCAGCTTAACCCAACAGGGGACCCACTATGGCTACACCTTC.

This clone was recorded a few times. The genes are TRBV2 and TRBJ1-5; 7 nucleotides line up with TRBD1. The CDR3 length is 15 residues. Trimming at V came to 6 bases and at J to 7 bases, leaving 12 bases not matched to a gene. In germline, CDR1 is SNHLY, CDR2 FYNNEI. CDR3 DNA sequence: TGTGCCAGCAGCGGGTGGGAGGTACAGGGGCAGCCCCAGCATTTT. Amino acids: CASSGWEVQGQPQHF.

This sequence joins TRBV27 and TRBJ1-2; TRBD1 agrees at 11 bases. From germline, CDR1 is MNHEY and CDR2 SMNVEV (reference sequence). The CDR3 length is 17 residues. With V trimmed by 8 bases and J by 1 base, 12 bases remained unmatched. The CDR3: CASFSFRDRGINYGYTF. The CDR3 coding sequence is TGTGCCAGCTTTTCCTTCCGGGACAGGGGGATTAACTATGGCTACACCTTC.

This clone was observed once. J is TRBJ1-2 and V is TRBV5-4; a weak D match, TRBD1 (6 bases). CDR1 and CDR2 from the germline V gene are SGHNT and YYREEE (reference sequence). The CDR3 contains 15 residues. Trimming shortened V by 4 bases and J by 5 bases, and 18 bases separated the two germline ends. The CDR3 DNA sequence: TGTGCCAGCAGCCAACAGGGAAGGGATATATATGGCTACACCTTC. The encoded protein is CASSQQGRDIYGYTF.

The CDR3: CASSLVYGETYEQYF. The DNA of the CDR3 is TGCGCCAGCAGCTTGGTGTATGGAGAAACCTACGAGCAGTACTTC. This chain uses TRBV5-1 with TRBJ2-7; no reliable D call. Between the trimmed V and J ends, which lost 0 bases and 2 bases, there was a span of 12 bases. The germline V gene has CDR1 SGHRS and CDR2 YFSETQ. The CDR3 sequence is 15 residues long. Supplemented by reference TRBV5-1 and TRBJ2-7, the full variable domain reads KAGVTQTPRYLIKTRGQQVTLSCSPISGHRSVSWYQQTPGQGLQFLFEYFSETQRNKGNFPGRFSGRQFSNSRSEMNVSTLELGDSALYLCASSLVYGETYEQYFGPGTRLTVT.

The chain couples TRBV9 to TRBJ2-5, with D perhaps TRBD1 (6 bases). V was trimmed by 2 bases and J by 5 bases, leaving 16 bases between them. The CDR3 has 15 residues. Germline loops: CDR1 SGDLS, CDR2 YYNGEE. CDR3 loop: CASSVQGQGGETQYF. The CDR3 DNA sequence: TGTGCCAGCAGCGTCCAGGGGCAGGGCGGGGAGACCCAGTACTTC.

V usage is TRBV5-1 and J usage is TRBJ1-1; 10 nucleotides match TRBD1. The J segment lost 5 bases and the V segment lost 2 bases, leaving 3 bases of the junction unmatched. Germline V gene sequence: CDR1 SGHRS, CDR2 YFSETQ. CDR3 length: 14 amino acids. In DNA, the CDR3 is TGCGCCAGCAGCTTTCGGGACAGGGGAACTGAAGCTTTCTTT. It yields the protein CASSFRDRGTEAFF.

J is TRBJ2-1 and V is TRBV2; no clear D gene. V gave up 8 bases and J gave up 6 bases, with 17 bases separating them. Germline lookup yields CDR1 SNHLY and CDR2 FYNNEI. The CDR3 runs to 14 residues. The CDR3 protein is CASHNFVSSNEQFF. The CDR3 DNA reads as TGTGCCAGCCACAACTTTGTTTCGTCCAATGAGCAGTTCTTC.

The chain has TRBV6-4 and TRBJ2-2, with 7 bases lining up with TRBD2. CDR3 length: 14 amino acids. Germline-derived CDR1 and CDR2 are MRHNA and SNTAGT. The ends lost 8 bases at V and 4 bases at J; junction bases unmatched: 7. The CDR3 protein is CASRSGDSTGELFF. In DNA, the CDR3 is TGTGCCAGCCGGAGCGGGGATTCCACCGGGGAGCTGTTTTTT.

V usage is TRBV7-6 and J usage is TRBJ1-4; D is unresolved. The CDR3 covers 13 residues. Deletions cut 3 bases from V and 3 bases from J, with 5 bases between. CDR1 and CDR2 from the germline V gene are SGHVS and FNYEAQ. The CDR3 DNA sequence: TGTGCCAGCAGCTTCCGCCCTAATGAAAAACTGTTTTTT. Translated: CASSFRPNEKLFF.

This sequence joins TRBV7-9 and TRBJ2-1; no clear D gene. Per the germline V gene, CDR1 is SEHNR and CDR2 is FQNEAQ (reference sequence). This CDR3 region has 12 residues. Trimming left V 3 bases short and J 9 bases short, with 9 bases between. The CDR3 loop reads CASSFVVSEQFF. The CDR3 DNA reads TGTGCCAGCAGCTTTGTGGTCTCTGAGCAGTTCTTC.

The chain is built from TRBV11-1 and TRBJ1-1, with TRBD1 as a possible D gene (6 bases). Germline V CDR1 and CDR2: SGHAT, FQDESV (reference sequence). V lost 2 bases to trimming and J lost 4 bases, with 11 bases between them. The CDR3 runs to 14 residues. CDR3 residues: CASSLNRVGTEAFF. The CDR3 DNA reads as TGTGCCAGCAGCTTAAACAGGGTTGGCACTGAAGCTTTCTTT. The variable domain in full, with the rest retrieved from reference TRBV11-1 and TRBJ1-1, is EAEVAQSPRYKITEKSQAVAFWCDPISGHATLYWYRQILGQGPELLVQFQDESVVDDSQLPKDRFSAERLKGVDSTLKIQPAELGDSAMYLCASSLNRVGTEAFFGQGTRLTVV.

The chain recombines TRBV7-9 with TRBJ1-2, with 9 positions matching TRBD1. The CDR3 consists of 18 residues. J lost 4 bases, V lost 5 bases, and 17 bases had no gene match. CDR1 SEHNR and CDR2 FQNEAQ come from the germline V gene (reference sequence). The CDR3 region is CASSRFAQGAQFGYGYTF. The DNA for the CDR3 is TGTGCCAGCAGCCGGTTCGCACAGGGGGCCCAGTTCGGCTATGGCTACACCTTC.

The genes are TRBV5-1 and TRBJ2-2; D gene unclear. Germline CDR1 and CDR2: SGHRS and YFSETQ. V lost 4 bases and J 4 bases, leaving 14 bases between the germline ends. CDR3 length: 15 residues. CDR3 in amino acids: CASSPLQRTTGELFF. DNA of the CDR3: TGCGCCAGCAGCCCGCTGCAAAGAACCACCGGGGAGCTGTTTTTT. The full variable domain, with the rest looked up from reference TRBV5-1 and TRBJ2-2, is KAGVTQTPRYLIKTRGQQVTLSCSPISGHRSVSWYQQTPGQGLQFLFEYFSETQRNKGNFPGRFSGRQFSNSRSEMNVSTLELGDSALYLCASSPLQRTTGELFFGEGSRLTVL.

The CDR3 reads CASSRTVGVQQPQHF. CDR3 nucleotides: TGTGCCAGCAGCCGTACAGTCGGGGTTCAACAGCCCCAGCATTTT. The chain carries TRBV5-6 and TRBJ1-5; D is unresolved. Trimming cost V 4 bases and J 7 bases, with 18 bases left between them. Germline CDR1 and CDR2: SGHDT and YYEEEE. The CDR3 contains 15 residues. Based on the CDR3 plus reference TRBV5-6 and TRBJ1-5, the full variable domain is DAGVTQSPTHLIKTRGQQVTLRCSPKSGHDTVSWYQQALGQGPQFIFQYYEEEERQRGNFPDRFSGHQFPNYSSELNVNALLLGDSALYLCASSRTVGVQQPQHFGDGTRLSIL.